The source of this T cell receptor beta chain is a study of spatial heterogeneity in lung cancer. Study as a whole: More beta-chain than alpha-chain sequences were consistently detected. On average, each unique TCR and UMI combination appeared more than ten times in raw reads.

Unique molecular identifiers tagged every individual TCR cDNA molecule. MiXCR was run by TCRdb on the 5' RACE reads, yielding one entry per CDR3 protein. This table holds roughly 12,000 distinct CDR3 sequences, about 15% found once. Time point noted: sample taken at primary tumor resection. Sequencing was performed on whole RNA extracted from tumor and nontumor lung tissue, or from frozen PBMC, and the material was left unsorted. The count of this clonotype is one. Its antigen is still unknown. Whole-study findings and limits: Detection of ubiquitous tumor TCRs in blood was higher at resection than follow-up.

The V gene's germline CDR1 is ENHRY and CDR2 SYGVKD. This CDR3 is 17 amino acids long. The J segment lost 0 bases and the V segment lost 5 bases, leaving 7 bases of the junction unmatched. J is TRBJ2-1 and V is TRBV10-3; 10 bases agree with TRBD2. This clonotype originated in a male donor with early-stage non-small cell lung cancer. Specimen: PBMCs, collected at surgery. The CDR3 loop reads CAISIAGGTSSYNEQFF. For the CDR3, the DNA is TGTGCCATCAGTATAGCGGGGGGAACTAGCTCCTACAATGAGCAGTTCTTC.